This TCR beta chain was sequenced for a study of OX40 agonist ivuxolimab in advanced cancers. As for the study more broadly: Ivuxolimab was an agonistic, fully human IgG2 monoclonal antibody directed against OX40 (CD134), a costimulatory receptor. Intravenous ivuxolimab was administered to patients every 2 weeks at six dose levels: 0.01, 0.1, 0.3, 1.5, 3 and 10 mg/kg. Among the approximately 54 dose-escalation patients, 19 had hepatocellular carcinoma, around 15 melanoma, 9 renal cell carcinoma and 9 head and neck cancer. A male proportion of 82.7% and a mean age of 60 years, ranging from 23 to 79, were recorded for the dose-escalation cohort. Prior anti-PD-1, anti-PD-L1 or anti-CTLA-4 therapy was permitted, and checkpoint inhibitors had been received by about 44% of dose-escalation patients. Partial responses occurred in three dose-escalation patients: two with cutaneous melanoma and one with hepatocellular carcinoma. Peripheral TCRbeta sequencing aimed to test whether ivuxolimab altered TCR sequence diversity and caused clonal T-cell expansion. The paper covers the monotherapy dose-escalation part of the phase I ivuxolimab trial, which included N ≈ 50 patients. General conclusions and limits of the study: On average, CD8+ T cells showed more expanded clones than CD4+ T cells after ivuxolimab. In the 0.1-3.0 mg/kg groups, partial responders were among the patients with the lowest normalized peripheral clonal expansion, particularly in CD8+ T cells. Low levels of normalized T-cell clonal expansion were also shown by some nonresponding patients. Antigen specificity was not determined for the clonally expanded peripheral T cells. At doses from 0.1 to 3.0 mg/kg, clonal expansion was seen in both CD4+ and CD8+ blood T cells between baseline and week 6.

About this clone: It has no known antigen specificity. Nothing much larger sits one base from this clone, and base qualities are not available.

Patients with autoimmune disease history or receiving systemic immunosuppression were excluded from the trial. Peripheral blood for TCR sequencing was collected from all dose cohorts at baseline, on cycle 4 day 1, and on cycle 7 day 1. Samples were obtained from an open-label, multicenter, first-in-human phase I dose-escalation trial of ivuxolimab. The trial enrolled adults with locally advanced or metastatic head and neck squamous cell, hepatocellular, melanoma or renal cell carcinoma. Before TCR sequencing, CD4+ T cells and CD8+ T cells from peripheral blood were sorted into separate populations. Deletion took 1 base off V and 2 bases off J, with a span of 8 bases between the germline ends. Reading from cysteine to phenylalanine, the CDR3 counts 14 amino acids. Only the CDR3 part of the read is kept: 42 bases, read in frame from the first base. The germline V gene (reference sequence) sets CDR1 to MNHEY and CDR2 to SMNVEV.

Genomic DNA was extracted from sorted cells for sequencing of the TCRbeta CDR3 region. TCRbeta CDR3 regions were sequenced using the immunoSEQ Assay. TCRdb took this table from immuneACCESS and kept in-frame rearrangements with V and J called. Such tables lack part of the clones; where checked against another copy, unresolved V genes explain under half of the gap, and the rest is unexplained. The sample data list about 63,000 clones, and approximately 90% of these were observed just once. Clones ranked in the top ten supply 4% to 4.5% of the sample. This chain joins TRBV27 to TRBJ1-2; TRBD1 is possibly the D segment (6 matching bases). This clonotype was obtained from an adult with an advanced solid tumor such as melanoma, head and neck, liver or kidney cancer. The sequences come from CD4+ or CD8+ T cells sorted from blood, collected in a trial of the OX40 agonist ivuxolimab. The nucleotide sequence reads TGTGCCAGCAGTTTATATACAGGGAACTATGGCTACACCTTC. This gives the protein CASSLYTGNYGYTF.